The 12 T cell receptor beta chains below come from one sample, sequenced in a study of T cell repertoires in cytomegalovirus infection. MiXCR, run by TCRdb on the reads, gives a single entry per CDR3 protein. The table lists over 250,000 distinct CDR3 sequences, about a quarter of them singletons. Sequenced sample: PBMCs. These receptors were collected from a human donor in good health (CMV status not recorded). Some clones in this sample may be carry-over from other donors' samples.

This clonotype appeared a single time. The CDR3 DNA sequence: TGTGCTAGTGGCCGACTAGCGGGACCGCAGTTCTTC. Translated: CASGRLAGPQFF. The chain carries TRBV12-5 and TRBJ2-1, with TRBD2 matching 11 bases. CDR1 LGHNT and CDR2 FRNRAP come from the germline V gene. The CDR3 has 12 amino acids. The J segment lost 12 bases and the V segment lost 6 bases, leaving 4 bases of the junction unmatched. Using reference TRBV12-5 and TRBJ2-1 for the parts outside the CDR3, the full variable domain is DARVTQTPRHKVTEMGQEVTMRCQPILGHNTVFWYRQTMMQGLELLAYFRNRAPLDDSGMPKDRFSAEMPDATLATLKIQPSEPRDSAVYFCASGRLAGPQFFGPGTRLTVL.

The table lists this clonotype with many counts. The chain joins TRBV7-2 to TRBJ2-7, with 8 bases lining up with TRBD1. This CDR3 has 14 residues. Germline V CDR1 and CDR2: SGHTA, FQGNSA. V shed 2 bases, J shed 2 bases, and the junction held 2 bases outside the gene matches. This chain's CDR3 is CASSLTQGAYEQYF. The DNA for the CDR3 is TGTGCCAGCAGCTTAACACAGGGGGCCTACGAGCAGTACTTC.

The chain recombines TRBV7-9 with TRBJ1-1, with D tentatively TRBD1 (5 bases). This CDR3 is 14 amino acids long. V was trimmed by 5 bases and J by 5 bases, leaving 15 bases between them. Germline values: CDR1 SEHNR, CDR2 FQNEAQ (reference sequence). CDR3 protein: CASSPGAGVTEAFF. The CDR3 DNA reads TGTGCCAGCAGCCCCGGGGCGGGGGTTACTGAAGCTTTCTTT.

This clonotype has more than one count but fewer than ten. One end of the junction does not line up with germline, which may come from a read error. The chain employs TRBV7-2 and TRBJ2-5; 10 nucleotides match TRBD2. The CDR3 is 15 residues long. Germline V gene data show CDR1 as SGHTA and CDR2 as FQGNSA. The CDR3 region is CVSSKEASGRETQYF. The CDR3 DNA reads TGTGTCAGCAGCAAAGAGGCTAGCGGGAGAGAGACCCAGTACTTC.

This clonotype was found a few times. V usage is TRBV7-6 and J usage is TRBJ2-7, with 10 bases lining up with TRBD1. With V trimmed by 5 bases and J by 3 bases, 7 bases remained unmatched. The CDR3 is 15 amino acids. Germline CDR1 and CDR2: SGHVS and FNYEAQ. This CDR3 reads CASSLRGQGIYEQYF. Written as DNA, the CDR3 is TGTGCCAGCAGCCTCAGGGGACAGGGGATCTACGAGCAGTACTTC.

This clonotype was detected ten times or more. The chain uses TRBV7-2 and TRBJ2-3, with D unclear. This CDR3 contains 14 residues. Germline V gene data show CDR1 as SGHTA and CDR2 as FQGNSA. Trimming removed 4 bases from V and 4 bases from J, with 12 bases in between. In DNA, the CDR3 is TGTGCCAGCAGCTCCAGATCTCAGGCAGATACGCAGTATTTT. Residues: CASSSRSQADTQYF.

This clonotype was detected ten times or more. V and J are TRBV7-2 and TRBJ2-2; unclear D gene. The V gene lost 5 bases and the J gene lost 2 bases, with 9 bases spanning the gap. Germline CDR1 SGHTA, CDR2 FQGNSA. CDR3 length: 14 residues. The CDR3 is CASSLSSNTGELFF. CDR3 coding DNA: TGTGCCAGCAGCCTAAGCAGCAACACCGGGGAGCTGTTTTTT.

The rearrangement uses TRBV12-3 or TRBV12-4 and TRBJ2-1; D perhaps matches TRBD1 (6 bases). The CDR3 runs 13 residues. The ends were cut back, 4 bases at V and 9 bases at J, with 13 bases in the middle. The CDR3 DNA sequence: TGTGCCAGCAGTTCCGACCAGGGGAGTGAGCAGTTCTTC. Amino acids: CASSSDQGSEQFF.

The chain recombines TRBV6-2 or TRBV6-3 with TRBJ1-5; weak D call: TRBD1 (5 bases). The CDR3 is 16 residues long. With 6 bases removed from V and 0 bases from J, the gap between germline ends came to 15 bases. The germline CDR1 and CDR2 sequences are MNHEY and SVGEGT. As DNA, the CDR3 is TGTGCCAGCAGCCCCGTAGGGGCGAATAGCAATCAGCCCCAGCATTTT. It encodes CASSPVGANSNQPQHF.

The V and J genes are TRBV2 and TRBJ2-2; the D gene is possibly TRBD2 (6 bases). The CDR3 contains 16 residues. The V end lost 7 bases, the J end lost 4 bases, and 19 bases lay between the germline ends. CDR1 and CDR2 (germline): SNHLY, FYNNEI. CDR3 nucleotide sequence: TGTGCCAGCACCGGGGGTCAGGGCTTGGCCACCGGGGAGCTGTTTTTT. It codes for CASTGGQGLATGELFF.

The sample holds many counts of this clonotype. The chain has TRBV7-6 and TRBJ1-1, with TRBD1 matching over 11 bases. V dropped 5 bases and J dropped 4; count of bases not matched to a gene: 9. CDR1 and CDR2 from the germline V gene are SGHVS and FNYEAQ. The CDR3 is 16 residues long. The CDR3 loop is CASSGGRTGGGTEAFF. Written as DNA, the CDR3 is TGTGCCAGCAGCGGCGGAAGGACAGGGGGCGGCACTGAAGCTTTCTTT.

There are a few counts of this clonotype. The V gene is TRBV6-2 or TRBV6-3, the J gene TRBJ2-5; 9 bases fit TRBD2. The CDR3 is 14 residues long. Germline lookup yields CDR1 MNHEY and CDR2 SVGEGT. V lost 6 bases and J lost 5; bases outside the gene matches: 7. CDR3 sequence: CASRGAGGPETQYF. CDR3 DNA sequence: TGTGCCAGCAGAGGGGCGGGGGGGCCGGAGACCCAGTACTTC.